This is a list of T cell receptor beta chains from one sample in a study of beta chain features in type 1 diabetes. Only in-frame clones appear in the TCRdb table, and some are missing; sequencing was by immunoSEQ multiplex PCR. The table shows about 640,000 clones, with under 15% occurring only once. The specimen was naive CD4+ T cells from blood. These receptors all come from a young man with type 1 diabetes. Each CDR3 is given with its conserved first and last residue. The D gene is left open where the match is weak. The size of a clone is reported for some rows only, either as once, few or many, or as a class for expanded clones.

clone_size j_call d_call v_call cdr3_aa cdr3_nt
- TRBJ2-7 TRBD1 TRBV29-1 CSVASRDRGTTYEQYF TGCAGCGTCGCTTCTCGGGACAGGGGGACCACCTACGAGCAGTACTTC
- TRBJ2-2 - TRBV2 CASSLEAPSTGELFF TGTGCCAGCTCGCTCGAAGCTCCTTCCACCGGGGAGCTGTTTTTT
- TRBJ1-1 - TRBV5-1 CASSSSWDSMNTEAFF TGCGCCAGCAGCTCAAGCTGGGACTCAATGAACACTGAAGCTTTCTTT
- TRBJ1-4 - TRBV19 CASMGTPEKLFF TGTGCCAGTATGGGGACACCCGAAAAACTGTTTTTT
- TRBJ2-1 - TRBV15 CATSRANGGTEWNEQFF TGTGCCACCAGCAGAGCCAACGGGGGGACAGAATGGAATGAGCAGTTCTTC
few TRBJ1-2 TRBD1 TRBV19 CASSISQGGDYGYTF TGTGCCAGTAGTATTTCTCAGGGGGGAGACTATGGCTACACCTTC
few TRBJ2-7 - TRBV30 CAWSVRRGGYSYEQYF TGTGCCTGGAGTGTACGGCGTGGGGGGTACTCCTACGAGCAGTACTTC
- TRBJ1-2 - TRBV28 CASRAGTLGPYGYTF TGTGCCAGCAGGGCCGGGACATTGGGTCCCTATGGCTACACCTTC
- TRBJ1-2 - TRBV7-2 CASSLVNAYGYTF TGTGCCAGCAGCTTAGTCAACGCCTATGGCTACACCTTC
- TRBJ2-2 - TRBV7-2 CASSLMGNTGELFF TGTGCCAGCAGCTTGATGGGGAACACCGGGGAGCTGTTTTTT
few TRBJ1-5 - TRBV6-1 CASRNSEPQHF TGTGCCAGCAGGAACAGTGAGCCCCAGCATTTT
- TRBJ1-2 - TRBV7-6 CASSLGTDGGYGYTF TGTGCCAGCAGCTTAGGAACAGATGGGGGCTATGGCTACACCTTC
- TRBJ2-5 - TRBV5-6 CASSSGGETQYF TGTGCCAGCAGCTCCGGGGGAGAGACCCAGTACTTC
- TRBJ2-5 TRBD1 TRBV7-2 CASSPRTGSETQYF TGTGCCAGCAGCCCCCGGACAGGATCAGAGACCCAGTACTTC
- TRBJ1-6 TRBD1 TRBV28 CASFSGQANSPLHF TGTGCCAGCTTCTCGGGACAGGCAAATTCACCCCTCCACTTT
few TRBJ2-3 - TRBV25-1 CASSPGGTPTSTDTQYF TGTGCCAGCAGTCCTGGAGGGACTCCTACTAGCACAGATACGCAGTATTTT
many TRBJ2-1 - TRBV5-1 CASSLLRRTNEQFF TGCGCCAGCAGCTTACTTAGGAGGACCAATGAGCAGTTCTTC
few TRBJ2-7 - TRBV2 CASSEQGNEQYF TGTGCCAGCAGTGAACAGGGCAACGAGCAGTACTTC
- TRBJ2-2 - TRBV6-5 CASTSGTGELFF TGTGCCAGCACCTCGGGCACCGGGGAGCTGTTTTTT
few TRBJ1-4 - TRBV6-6 CASSYQGSNEKLFF TGTGCCAGCAGTTACCAGGGCTCTAATGAAAAACTGTTTTTT
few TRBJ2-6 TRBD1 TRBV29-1 CSVGTGRSGANVLTF TGCAGCGTGGGGACAGGACGATCTGGGGCCAACGTCCTGACTTTC
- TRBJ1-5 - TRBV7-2 CASSQRGRNQPQHF TGTGCCAGCAGCCAGAGGGGCAGAAATCAGCCCCAGCATTTT
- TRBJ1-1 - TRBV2 CASRRMARVDEAFF TGTGCCAGCAGACGGATGGCCAGGGTTGACGAAGCTTTCTTT
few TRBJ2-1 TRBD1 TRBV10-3 CAISFRDRDNEQFF TGTGCCATCAGTTTCCGGGACAGGGACAATGAGCAGTTCTTC